The 15 T cell receptor beta chains below come from one sample, sequenced in a study of T cells in women clearing cervical HPV infection. Assay used: immunoSEQ multiplex PCR; TCRdb lists only in-frame clones, some missing. Recorded for this sample: more than 30,000 clones. The sequencing input was blood buffy coat. Receptors originate from a woman between 18 and 75 years old with a cervical HPV16 infection that either progressed to CIN3+ or cleared (not recorded which).

Comments on this clone: From the germline J gene comes the end of the CDR3, since the read stops 3 residues before it. This chain joins TRBV29-1 and TRBJ2-4, with D maybe TRBD1 (5 bases). Per the germline V gene, CDR1 is SQVTM and CDR2 is ANQGSEA. This CDR3 is 12 amino acids long. The CDR3 loop is CSVELAGWGQYF. CDR3 DNA (partial): TGCAGCGTTGAATTGGCAGGGTGGGGT.

Note on this clone: The CDR3 goes on 3 residues after the read ends, and that part is filled in from the germline J gene. The rearrangement links TRBV7-9 to TRBJ2-5; D is unresolved. The V gene's germline CDR1 is SEHNR and CDR2 FQNEAQ (reference sequence). CDR3 length equals 13 residues. Trimming cost V 2 bases and J 4 bases, with 8 bases left between them. The sequenced part of the CDR3 DNA is TGTGCCAGCAGCTTAATGCAGTCAGAGACC. It is translated as CASSLMQSET. The whole CDR3 sequence reads CASSLMQSETQYF.

The covered CDR3 bases are TGTGCCAGCAGTGCAAAAGAGGACATCTACACAGATACG. Translated: CASSAKEDIYTDT. The entire CDR3 protein reads CASSAKEDIYTDTQYF. The genes are TRBV2 and TRBJ2-3; maybe TRBD1 (5 bases). From the germline J gene comes the end of the CDR3, since the read stops 3 residues before it. Germline V gene sequence: CDR1 SNHLY, CDR2 FYNNEI. With 4 bases removed from V and 2 bases from J, the gap between germline ends came to 16 bases. The CDR3 runs to 16 residues.

As regards this clone: From the germline J gene comes the end of the CDR3, since the read stops 3 residues before it. The gene calls are TRBV19 and TRBJ1-1; D is unresolved. V lost 7 bases and J lost 4, with 7 bases in between. Germline CDR1 LNHDA, CDR2 SQIVND (reference sequence). The CDR3 sequence is 11 residues long. CDR3 DNA, as far as it was read: TGTGCCAGTAATTCGGTCACTGAA. It is translated as CASNSVTE. The full CDR3 sequence reads CASNSVTEAFF.

A note on this clone: The read ends 3 residues before the CDR3 terminus; that terminus is restored from the germline J gene. V usage is TRBV18 and J usage is TRBJ2-2, with D uncertain. CDR3 length: 15 residues. Germline V gene data show CDR1 as KGHSH and CDR2 as LQKENI. The DNA read from the CDR3 is TGTGCCAGCTCACCAGAGGTTGCAACTAATGAAAAG. This sequence encodes CASSPEVATNEK. The CDR3 as a whole reads CASSPEVATNEKLFF.

The DNA read from the CDR3 is TGCGCCAGCAGCCAGGGGGCAGGGAACGAG. It translates to CASSQGAGNE. The full CDR3 sequence reads CASSQGAGNEQYF. The rearrangement uses TRBV5-1 and TRBJ2-7, with 8 bases aligning to TRBD1. The read stops 3 residues short of the end of the CDR3; the missing end is completed from the germline J gene. Germline V lookup: CDR1 SGHRS, CDR2 YFSETQ. The CDR3 has 13 residues. V was clipped by 4 bases and J by 5 bases; unmatched bases: 5.

As regards this clone: The read falls 3 residues short of the CDR3 end, and the missing part is taken from the germline J gene. The rearrangement joins TRBV7-9 to TRBJ2-7; the match to TRBD1 covers 7 bases. Germline V CDR1 and CDR2: SEHNR, FQNEAQ (reference sequence). V lost 5 bases, J lost 4 bases, and 5 bases stayed unmatched. CDR3 length: 13 amino acids. The DNA read from the CDR3 is TGTGCCAGCAGCAGCCGGGACAGTTACGAG. Protein sequence: CASSSRDSYE. The full CDR3 reads CASSSRDSYEQYF. Looking up the rest from reference TRBV7-9 and TRBJ2-7 gives the full variable domain: DTGVSQNPRHKITKRGQNVTFRCDPISEHNRLYWYRQTLGQGPEFLTYFQNEAQLEKSRLLSDRFSAERPKGSFSTLEIQRTEQGDSAMYLCASSSRDSYEQYFGPGTRLTVT.

Comments on this clone: With the read ending 3 residues before the CDR3 end, the germline J gene is used to fill in that end. The gene calls are TRBV20-1 and TRBJ2-1; 9 bases map to TRBD2. Germline V gives CDR1 DFQATT, CDR2 SNEGSKA (reference sequence). This CDR3 contains 13 residues. The V gene end was trimmed by 3 bases and the J gene end by 8 bases; junction bases not matched to a gene: 5. CDR3 amino acids: CSASLAGFDEQFF. The CDR3 bases that were read are TGCAGTGCTAGCCTAGCGGGATTTGATGAG.

Comment on this clone: The read falls 3 residues short of the CDR3 end, and the missing part is taken from the germline J gene. The rearrangement joins TRBV4-2 to TRBJ2-3, with TRBD2 matching 9 bases. This CDR3 has 18 amino acids. The germline V gene encodes CDR1 LGHNA and CDR2 YNFKEQ. Unmatched junction bases numbered 11, after V lost 0 bases and J lost 4 bases. CDR3 amino acids: CASSQDLRRGGLADTQYF. The part of the CDR3 DNA that was read is TGTGCCAGCAGCCAAGATTTAAGGCGGGGGGGCCTTGCAGATACG.

Turning to this clone: Read data end 3 residues before the CDR3 end; the end is taken from the germline J gene. The chain joins TRBV7-9 to TRBJ1-2; D perhaps matches TRBD1 (6 bases). Germline CDR1 is SEHNR and CDR2 is FQNEAQ (reference sequence). This CDR3 has 14 residues. The sequenced CDR3 bases are TGTGCCAGCAGCCCCCGGGACAACTCCTACGAC. It codes for CASSPRDNSYD. The CDR3 in full is CASSPRDNSYDYTF.

Concerning this clone itself: The read ends 3 residues shy of where the CDR3 ends; the end is completed using the germline J gene. The chain employs TRBV28 and TRBJ2-7; D is perhaps TRBD2 (6 bases). CDR1 and CDR2 from the germline V gene are MDHEN and SYDVKM. The CDR3 runs 13 residues. The ends were cut back, 6 bases at V and 4 bases at J, with 13 bases in the middle. This CDR3 is CASSSGTQYEQYF. The sequenced CDR3 bases are TGTGCCAGCAGCTCCGGGACTCAATACGAG.

Worth noting for this clone: The read comes to an end 3 residues before the CDR3 does, leaving the germline J gene to fill in the end. The chain recombines TRBV20-1 with TRBJ2-5, with 8 bases matching TRBD2. After removal of 1 base from V and 2 bases from J, the junction contained 3 bases not matched to a gene. Germline V lookup: CDR1 DFQATT, CDR2 SNEGSKA (reference sequence). The CDR3 totals 14 residues. The CDR3 bases that were read are TGCAGTGCTAGAGTTCCGGGGGGGCAAGAGACC. It encodes CSARVPGGQET. The CDR3, in full, reads CSARVPGGQETQYF.

A note on this clone: The read is 3 residues too short to cover the CDR3 end, so that end is filled in from the germline J gene. This sequence joins TRBV10-3 and TRBJ2-7, with a possible D match to TRBD1 (5 bases). The CDR3 contains 17 residues. V was shortened by 0 bases and J by 6 bases, with 21 bases between the two germline ends. Germline CDR1 ENHRY, CDR2 SYGVKD. The CDR3 DNA, read in part, is TGTGCCATCAGTGAGTCGGTCTTTGGAACTTTAGGGGCCGAG. This translates into CAISESVFGTLGAE. The full CDR3 reads CAISESVFGTLGAEQYF.

On this clone: The read halts 3 residues ahead of the CDR3 end, with the missing end drawn from the germline J gene. The rearrangement uses TRBV19 and TRBJ2-1; 11 positions match TRBD2. Germline V lookup: CDR1 LNHDA, CDR2 SQIVND (reference sequence). This CDR3 contains 14 residues. Trimming at V came to 8 bases and at J to 4 bases, leaving 4 bases not matched to a gene. The sequenced CDR3 bases are TGTGCCAGTGCCCTAGCGGGGGGTTACAATGAG. Translation: CASALAGGYNE. The full CDR3 protein reads CASALAGGYNEQFF.

Worth noting for this clone: The read ends 3 residues early relative to the CDR3; the germline J gene fills the gap. The V call is TRBV10-3, the J call TRBJ1-2; a weak D match, TRBD1 (5 bases). This CDR3 has 13 residues. Germline V gene sequence: CDR1 ENHRY, CDR2 SYGVKD. The V end was cut by 6 bases, the J end by 5 bases, with 13 bases between. The CDR3 loop reads CAIRVDTYYGYTF. Partial CDR3 DNA: TGTGCCATCAGAGTGGACACGTATTATGGC.